A single count supports the clone carrying this T cell receptor beta chain. Healthy bone marrow donors supplied every sample. The data derive from a study of cytomegalovirus exposure and HLA in healthy donors. The PCR contained 60 Vbeta and 13 Jbeta primers. Repertoires were generated with immunoSEQ multiplex PCR, while TCRdb's copy carries only in-frame clones and drops some. The sample lists under 150,000 clones; about three quarters were seen once. The CDR3 sequence is 16 residues long. V trimming: 6 bases; J trimming: 5 bases; junction bases outside the gene matches: 11. Germline loops: CDR1 SNHLY, CDR2 FYNNEI.

The sequenced sample was PBMCs. The sequence came from a man in his forties in good health and CMV-seropositive. The rearrangement uses TRBV2 and TRBJ1-4; TRBD1 aligns across 8 bases. The CDR3 coding sequence is TGTGCCAGCAGCCGAGAGCAGACAGGGGTGAATGAAAAACTGTTTTTT. Protein sequence: CASSREQTGVNEKLFF.